This T cell receptor beta chain was sequenced in a study of beta chain features in type 1 diabetes. Study-wide points: Across all four CD4+ subsets, people with type 1 diabetes showed modestly shorter TCRB CDR3s.

Blood was drawn once from each donor into heparinised tubes. The draws averaged around 110 mL. A sort by CD45RO/CCR7/CD25/CD127/CD95/CD27 yielded CD4+ naive, central memory, regulatory and stem cell-like memory cells. The study reverse transcribed the entire isolated RNA, so it sequenced expressed TCRB transcripts. The table came from immunoSEQ multiplex PCR; TCRdb's copy has only in-frame clones and leaves some out. The table records more than 250,000 clones, over 20% of them present only once. This CDR3 has 17 residues. Per germline, CDR1 SGHTA and CDR2 FQGNSA. Unmatched junction bases numbered 8, after V lost 1 base and J lost 2 bases. Points on this clone: The antigen is undetermined.

The source is a woman between 40 and 50 years old with type 1 diabetes. Sequencing was carried out using naive CD4+ T cells from blood. The chain carries TRBV7-2 and TRBJ2-7; TRBD1 agrees at 10 bases. Here the CDR3 reads CASSLVGGQGGPYEQYF. For the CDR3, the DNA is TGTGCCAGCAGCTTAGTAGGAGGACAGGGGGGCCCCTACGAGCAGTACTTC.